These 31 T cell receptor beta chains came from one sample sequenced in a study of TET2 disruption in CD19-targeted CAR T cells. No antigen is known for these receptors. The protocol was immunoSEQ multiplex PCR, while the TCRdb copy is restricted to in-frame clones and leaves out a portion. Recorded for this sample: approximately 27,000 clones. The sample's treatment: autologous CTL019 cells: CD19 CAR with 4-1BB and CD3 zeta domains. The sample here was CD8- CAR+ T cells sorted from cultured blood T cells, taken for CD19 CAR T cell therapy. Subset given: CD8-negative CAR-positive T cells from the infusion product. These receptors all stem from a man in his 70s with chronic lymphocytic leukemia.

As concerns this clone: The read ends 3 residues early relative to the CDR3; the germline J gene fills the gap. This chain joins TRBV19 and TRBJ1-5, with unresolved D. V lost 5 bases and J lost 1, with 9 bases in between. Germline V gene sequence: CDR1 LNHDA, CDR2 SQIVND (reference sequence). The CDR3 runs 14 residues. The CDR3 protein is CASSGLASNQPQHF. CDR3 bases read: TGTGCCAGTAGTGGACTGGCGAGCAATCAGCCC.

Turning to this clone: Read sequence stops 3 residues before the CDR3 end, and the germline J gene provides the missing end. The chain recombines TRBV5-6 with TRBJ1-1; D is possibly TRBD1 (6 bases). Germline V gene lookup returns CDR1 SGHDT and CDR2 YYEEEE. Trimming took 0 bases from V and 6 from J, leaving 15 bases between them. The CDR3 loop spans 15 amino acids. The CDR3 DNA, read in part, is TGTGCCAGCAGCTTGGGGGGGGGCCCGCGCCCTGAA. This sequence encodes CASSLGGGPRPE. The whole CDR3 sequence is CASSLGGGPRPEAFF.

The CDR3 loop reads CSAPQQGGYTF. The part of the CDR3 DNA that was read is TGCAGTGCCCCTCAACAGGGGGGC. The J gene is TRBJ1-2, the V gene TRBV20-1; 7 bases agree with TRBD1. The CDR3 goes on 3 residues after the read ends, and that part is filled in from the germline J gene. From germline, CDR1 is DFQATT and CDR2 SNEGSKA (reference sequence). The CDR3 extends over 11 amino acids.

Details on this clone: The CDR3 end lies 3 residues beyond the end of the read and is filled in from the germline J gene. V is TRBV28 and J is TRBJ1-2; 8 bases agree with TRBD1. The CDR3 runs to 13 residues. Germline CDR1 MDHEN, CDR2 SYDVKM. Germline trimming cut 6 bases from V and 5 bases from J; bases unmatched to any gene: 5. Incomplete CDR3 DNA: TGTGCCAGCAGCCGAGGACAGGGTTATGGC. Translating gives CASSRGQGYG. In full, the CDR3 is CASSRGQGYGYTF.

As regards this clone: Sequencing ends 3 residues short of the CDR3 end; the germline J gene provides the rest. The rearrangement joins TRBV2 to TRBJ1-2; maybe TRBD1 (6 bases). CDR1 and CDR2 (germline): SNHLY, FYNNEI. The CDR3 length is 13 residues. CDR3 bases read: TGTGCCAGCAGTGACAGGGGCTGGGACGAC. Its translation: CASSDRGWDD. The CDR3 in its entirety is CASSDRGWDDYTF. The variable domain in full, with the rest retrieved from reference TRBV2 and TRBJ1-2, is EPEVTQTPSHQVTQMGQEVILRCVPISNHLYFYWYRQILGQKVEFLVSFYNNEISEKSEIFDDQFSVERPDGSNFTLKIRSTKLEDSAMYFCASSDRGWDDYTFGSGTRLTVV.

In regard to this clone: The read terminates 3 residues before the CDR3 end, so the remaining end is supplied by the germline J gene. This chain links TRBV30 with TRBJ2-5; D is ambiguous. V lost 0 bases and J lost 1, with 6 bases in between. The CDR3 consists of 13 residues. Germline CDR1 reads GTSNPN; CDR2 reads SVGIG (reference sequence). CDR3 DNA, as far as it was read: TGTGCCTGGAGTGTAGCACCCCAAGAGACC. It is translated as CAWSVAPQET. The whole CDR3 sequence reads CAWSVAPQETQYF.

Points on this clone: The read terminates 3 residues before the CDR3 end, so the remaining end is supplied by the germline J gene. The chain recombines TRBV7-2 with TRBJ2-4; TRBD1 matches at 7 bases. The CDR3 contains 14 residues. The V gene's germline CDR1 is SGHTA and CDR2 FQGNSA. CDR3 amino acids: CASSLAGQVHGQYF. CDR3 DNA, as far as it was read: TGTGCCAGCAGCTTAGCAGGACAGGTCCATGGT.

Concerning this clone itself: The CDR3 end falls 3 residues outside the read, so it is completed with the germline J gene. The chain employs TRBV7-8 and TRBJ2-4; TRBD1 matches 8 bases. Looked up from germline, CDR1 is SGHVS and CDR2 is FQNEAQ. CDR3 length: 16 amino acids. The sequenced CDR3 bases are TGTGCCAGCAGCCCGGGGACAGGTTATAGCAATCAGCCT. Its protein product is CASSPGTGYSNQP. The whole CDR3 sequence reads CASSPGTGYSNQPQYF.

Points on this clone: The read halts 3 residues ahead of the CDR3 end, with the missing end drawn from the germline J gene. The sample contains more than one DNA sequence encoding this CDR3. The chain employs TRBV7-9 and TRBJ1-2, with TRBD1 identical over 9 bases. The germline gives CDR1 SEHNR, CDR2 FQNEAQ (reference sequence). The CDR3 has 12 residues. This CDR3 is CASSSGQGDYTF. Incomplete CDR3 DNA: TGTGCCAGCAGCTCGGGACAGGGAGAC.

Comments on this clone: With the read ending 3 residues before the CDR3 end, the germline J gene is used to fill in that end. The chain is built from TRBV5-1 and TRBJ1-4; TRBD1 agrees at 10 bases. This CDR3 is built from 15 residues. The V gene end was trimmed by 4 bases and the J gene end by 7 bases; junction bases not matched to a gene: 7. The germline CDR1 and CDR2 sequences are SGHRS and YFSETQ. The CDR3 DNA, read in part, is TGCGCCAGCAGCCCCGACAGGGGGCGAGGTGAAAAA. This encodes CASSPDRGRGEK. The full CDR3 is CASSPDRGRGEKLFF.

As regards this clone: The read halts 3 residues ahead of the CDR3 end, with the missing end drawn from the germline J gene. The J gene is TRBJ2-4, the V gene TRBV6-1; D gene ambiguous. The germline V gene has CDR1 MNHNS and CDR2 SASEGT. The CDR3 spans 12 residues. The covered CDR3 bases are TGTGCCAGCACTGAGAACCACTATGGT. It yields the protein CASTENHYG. The CDR3 in full is CASTENHYGQYF.

Concerning this clone: The CDR3 end lies 3 residues beyond the end of the read and is filled in from the germline J gene. This chain joins TRBV19 and TRBJ2-7; D might be TRBD1 (5 bases). CDR1 is LNHDA, CDR2 SQIVND, per germline (reference sequence). V was clipped by 5 bases and J by 0 bases, with 14 bases between them. This CDR3 has 15 residues. CDR3 DNA, as far as it was read: TGTGCCAGTAGTCTCAGGGTCTCGGGCTCCTACGAG. This sequence encodes CASSLRVSGSYE. The whole CDR3 sequence is CASSLRVSGSYEQYF.

Concerning this clone: The junction departs from germline at one end; a sequencing error may be responsible. The sequenced fragment ends 3 residues before the CDR3 boundary, so the rest is inferred from the germline J gene. The chain joins TRBV7-8 to TRBJ1-2; D uncertain. Germline CDR1 reads SGHVS; CDR2 reads FQNEAQ. This CDR3 contains 15 residues. The DNA read from the CDR3 is TGTGCCAGCAGCCTAGCTGCTAGCCACTACAATGAA. It specifies CASSLAASHYNE. The CDR3 in full is CASSLAASHYNEYTF.

Concerning this clone itself: The CDR3 end is not reached by the read, which stops 3 residues before it; the germline J gene fills it in. V usage is TRBV7-9 and J usage is TRBJ1-2, with TRBD1 matching over 11 bases. Per the germline V gene, CDR1 is SEHNR and CDR2 is FQNEAQ (reference sequence). The CDR3 sequence is 15 residues long. This CDR3 is CASSLIRTGGSDYTF. The DNA read from the CDR3 is TGTGCCAGCAGCTTAATCCGGACAGGGGGCAGCGAC.

With respect to this clone: Sequencing ends 3 residues short of the CDR3 end; the germline J gene provides the rest. This chain uses TRBV5-6 with TRBJ1-5; D remains unclear. This CDR3 has 14 residues. From germline, CDR1 is SGHDT and CDR2 YYEEEE. Trimming left V 1 base short and J 4 bases short, with 9 bases between. CDR3 region: CASSLYAGNQPQHF. The CDR3 bases that were read are TGTGCCAGCAGCTTGTACGCGGGGAATCAGCCC.

As to this clone: The read falls 3 residues short of the CDR3 end, and the missing part is taken from the germline J gene. The chain combines TRBV7-9 with TRBJ2-4; no firm D call. This CDR3 contains 13 residues. From germline, CDR1 is SEHNR and CDR2 FQNEAQ (reference sequence). The part of the CDR3 DNA that was read is TGTGCCAGCACCTCGTTTGCGTCCCATGGT. Translated: CASTSFASHG. The whole CDR3 sequence reads CASTSFASHGQYF.

On this clone: The read is 3 residues too short to cover the CDR3 end, so that end is filled in from the germline J gene. V and J are TRBV11-1 and TRBJ1-1; 9 bases line up with TRBD1. Germline loops: CDR1 SGHAT, CDR2 FQDESV (reference sequence). The J segment lost 4 bases and the V segment lost 3 bases, leaving 6 bases of the junction unmatched. This CDR3 contains 15 residues. CDR3 bases read: TGTGCCAGCAGCTTTTCGACAGGGGGAAGCACTGAA. It translates to CASSFSTGGSTE. The CDR3 in full is CASSFSTGGSTEAFF. Full variable domain (rest looked up from reference TRBV11-1 and TRBJ1-1): EAEVAQSPRYKITEKSQAVAFWCDPISGHATLYWYRQILGQGPELLVQFQDESVVDDSQLPKDRFSAERLKGVDSTLKIQPAELGDSAMYLCASSFSTGGSTEAFFGQGTRLTVV.

Concerning this clone: From the germline J gene comes the end of the CDR3, since the read stops 3 residues before it. The chain joins TRBV7-9 to TRBJ2-4; 8 bases are shared with TRBD1. The CDR3 length is 14 residues. The germline gives CDR1 SEHNR, CDR2 FQNEAQ (reference sequence). Partial CDR3 DNA: TGTGCCAGCAGCTTTGGACAGGGCGGTCAGCCT. Its translation is CASSFGQGGQP. In full, the CDR3 reads CASSFGQGGQPQYF.

About this clone: The read finishes 3 residues shy of the CDR3 end, and the germline J gene is used to complete it. The gene calls are TRBV5-8 and TRBJ1-6, with 11 bases fitting TRBD1. CDR3 size: 15 residues. The V segment lost 5 bases and the J segment 7 bases; nucleotides outside the gene matches: 5. The germline CDR1 and CDR2 sequences are SGHTS and YDEGEE. The sequenced CDR3 bases are TGTGCCAGCAGGGACAGGGGGCAAGGGAATTCACCC. Its translation: CASRDRGQGNSP. The complete CDR3 sequence is CASRDRGQGNSPLHF.

Concerning this clone itself: The CDR3 end falls 3 residues outside the read, so it is completed with the germline J gene. The chain links TRBV15 to TRBJ1-5; 7 bases fit TRBD1. The CDR3 contains 15 residues. Germline V gene data show CDR1 as LNHNV and CDR2 as YYDKDF (reference sequence). V lost 5 bases, J lost 1 base, and 5 bases stayed unmatched. The sequenced CDR3 bases are TGTGCCACCAGCTTAAGGGGGCTCAGCAATCAGCCC. Protein product: CATSLRGLSNQP. In full, the CDR3 reads CATSLRGLSNQPQHF.

A word on this clone: The sequence runs out 3 residues before the end of the CDR3; the remainder is reconstructed from the germline J gene. The chain links TRBV2 to TRBJ2-7; 7 nucleotides line up with TRBD1. Germline V CDR1 and CDR2: SNHLY, FYNNEI. With V trimmed by 7 bases and J by 0 bases, 6 bases remained unmatched. This CDR3 spans 14 amino acids. CDR3 loop: CASIRDSSSYEQYF. The sequenced CDR3 bases are TGTGCCAGCATTAGGGACAGTAGCTCCTACGAG.

Notes on this clone: The missing CDR3 end, 3 residues past where the read stops, is filled in from the germline J gene. This chain connects TRBV20-1 to TRBJ1-5; D uncertain. The CDR3 consists of 12 residues. Trimming removed 3 bases at V and 9 bases at J, with 12 bases between. Germline loops: CDR1 DFQATT, CDR2 SNEGSKA (reference sequence). CDR3 residues: CSAREGSRPQHF. Incomplete CDR3 DNA: TGCAGTGCTAGGGAGGGTTCTCGGCCC.

Points on this clone: The CDR3 extends 3 residues past the end of the read, so its final part is completed from the germline J gene. The V and J genes are TRBV19 and TRBJ2-5, with 9 positions matching TRBD2. Trimming removed 7 bases from V and 2 bases from J; junction bases left unmatched: 5. The CDR3 consists of 14 residues. Per germline, CDR1 LNHDA and CDR2 SQIVND (reference sequence). CDR3 amino acids: CASTGLARQETQYF. The DNA read from the CDR3 is TGTGCCAGTACCGGACTAGCGAGGCAAGAGACC.

Regarding this clone: The read ends 3 residues before the CDR3 terminus; that terminus is restored from the germline J gene. This chain uses TRBV5-5 with TRBJ2-4, with D perhaps given as TRBD1 or TRBD2 (5 bases each). The germline V gene has CDR1 SGHKS and CDR2 YYEKEE (reference sequence). This CDR3 region has 15 residues. The CDR3 DNA, read in part, is TGTGCCAGCAGCTTCGGCTTTTCGTCCCAGGGAGCT. Translating it yields CASSFGFSSQGA. The full CDR3 protein reads CASSFGFSSQGAQYF.

A note on this clone: The read is 3 residues too short to cover the CDR3 end, so that end is filled in from the germline J gene. This chain joins TRBV2 and TRBJ1-1; the D gene is possibly TRBD1 (5 bases). This CDR3 is 16 amino acids long. V was pared by 6 bases and J by 0 bases, with 17 bases between. CDR1 is SNHLY and CDR2 is FYNNEI in the germline V gene. The CDR3: CASRPSGGIMNTEAFF. Incomplete CDR3 DNA: TGTGCCAGCAGGCCCTCGGGGGGAATCATGAACACTGAA.

On this clone itself: Compared with germline, one end of the junction differs, possibly owing to a read error. From the germline J gene comes the end of the CDR3, since the read stops 3 residues before it. J is TRBJ2-1 and V is TRBV7-9, with 7 bases lining up with TRBD1. The germline V gene encodes CDR1 SEHNR and CDR2 FQNEAQ (reference sequence). The CDR3 runs 15 residues. CDR3 amino acids: CASTLGGPGHNEQFF. The DNA read from the CDR3 is TGTGCCAGCACCTTAGGGGGCCCAGGGCACAATGAG.

Points on this clone: Read data end 3 residues before the CDR3 end; the end is taken from the germline J gene. The chain uses TRBV10-3 and TRBJ1-5; D is unclear. The CDR3 covers 12 residues. V lost 10 bases, J lost 2 bases, and 9 bases lay in between. The V gene's germline CDR1 is ENHRY and CDR2 SYGVKD. The CDR3 region is CATRGGNQPQHF. The covered CDR3 bases are TGTGCCACCAGAGGTGGCAATCAGCCC.

In regard to this clone: The read terminates 3 residues ahead of where the CDR3 ends, so the germline J gene completes it. The V gene is TRBV5-1, the J gene TRBJ2-2; D is uncertain. This CDR3 has 14 residues. Germline loops: CDR1 SGHRS, CDR2 YFSETQ. The V gene lost 7 bases and the J gene lost 2 bases, with 12 bases spanning the gap. Incomplete CDR3 DNA: TGCGCCAGCCAACGAAGCCTTAACACCGGGGAG. Its translation: CASQRSLNTGE. The CDR3 in its entirety is CASQRSLNTGELFF.

As concerns this clone: The read stops 3 residues short of the end of the CDR3; the missing end is completed from the germline J gene. The rearrangement joins TRBV18 to TRBJ1-2; perhaps TRBD1 as D (5 bases). The CDR3 totals 16 residues. Germline CDR1 KGHSH, CDR2 LQKENI. The DNA read from the CDR3 is TGTGCCAGCTCACCCCGAGAGACAGTGAGTCCTGCGATG. Protein sequence: CASSPRETVSPAM. The full CDR3 protein reads CASSPRETVSPAMYTF.

Note on this clone: The sequenced fragment ends 3 residues before the CDR3 boundary, so the rest is inferred from the germline J gene. The V and J genes are TRBV14 and TRBJ1-4, with no clear D. Trimming shortened V by 2 bases and J by 5 bases, and 6 bases separated the two germline ends. This CDR3 has 13 amino acids. Looked up from germline, CDR1 is SGHDN and CDR2 is FVKESK. The CDR3 bases that were read are TGTGCCAGCAGCCAACTACCCAATGAAAAA. Protein product: CASSQLPNEK. The full CDR3 protein reads CASSQLPNEKLFF.

About this clone itself: The missing CDR3 end, 3 residues past where the read stops, is filled in from the germline J gene. The sample has other DNA sequences that encode this CDR3 too. This rearrangement joins TRBV18 to TRBJ1-3; 7 bases match TRBD1. Unmatched junction bases numbered 6, after V lost 6 bases and J lost 4 bases. The CDR3 spans 14 residues. Germline CDR1 reads KGHSH; CDR2 reads LQKENI. CDR3 DNA (partial): TGTGCCAGCTCCGGGACAGTTCAGGGAAACACC. Protein: CASSGTVQGNT. The entire CDR3 reads CASSGTVQGNTIYF. The entire variable domain, with the rest obtained from reference TRBV18 and TRBJ1-3, is as follows: NAGVMQNPRHLVRRRGQEARLRCSPMKGHSHVYWYRQLPEEGLKFMVYLQKENIIDESGMPKERFSAEFPKEGPSILRIQQVVRGDSAAYFCASSGTVQGNTIYFGEGSWLTVV.